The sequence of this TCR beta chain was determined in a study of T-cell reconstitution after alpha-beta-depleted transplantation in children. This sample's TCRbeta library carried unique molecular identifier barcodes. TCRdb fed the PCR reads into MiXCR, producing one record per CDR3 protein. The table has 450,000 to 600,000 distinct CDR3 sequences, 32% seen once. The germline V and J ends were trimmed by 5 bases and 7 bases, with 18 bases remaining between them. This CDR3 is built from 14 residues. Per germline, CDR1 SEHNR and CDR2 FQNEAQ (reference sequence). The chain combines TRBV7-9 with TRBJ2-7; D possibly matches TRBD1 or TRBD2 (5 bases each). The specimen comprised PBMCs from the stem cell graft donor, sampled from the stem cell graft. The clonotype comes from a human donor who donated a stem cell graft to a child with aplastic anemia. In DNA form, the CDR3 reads TGTGCCAGCAGCCCTCAGAGAGCTGGGGGAGAGCAGTACTTC. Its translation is CASSPQRAGGEQYF.